The rows below give T cell receptor beta chains drawn from one sample of a study of T cells in tumors after PD-1 blockade. Sequencing used immunoSEQ multiplex PCR; TCRdb keeps in-frame clones, though not all of them. The table records some 8,200 clones, around 57% of them present only once. The sequences come from tumor tissue, collected after anti-PD-1 treatment. These receptors originate from a human donor with basal cell carcinoma. Both conserved end residues are part of each CDR3. A D gene is named only where the DNA matches it firmly. Clone size is not always given. Where it is, it says once, few, many or a class for expanded clones.

abundance	v_gene	j_gene	d_gene	CDR3aa	CDR3nt
-	TRBV9	TRBJ2-2	-	CASSVGGWADTGELFF	TGTGCCAGCAGCGTAGGTGGGTGGGCGGACACCGGGGAGCTGTTTTTT
few	TRBV2	TRBJ2-6	-	CASIPTDHPSGANVLTF	TGTGCCAGCATTCCGACAGACCACCCCTCTGGGGCCAACGTCCTGACTTTC
-	TRBV14	TRBJ1-5	-	CASSLGGLNQPQHF	TGTGCCAGCAGCCTGGGGGGGCTTAATCAGCCCCAGCATTTT
few	TRBV7-9	TRBJ2-7	TRBD1	CASSPGDRGTYEQYF	TGTGCCAGCAGCCCCGGGGACAGGGGGACCTACGAGCAGTACTTC
few	TRBV9	TRBJ2-7	-	CASSPRGEGAYEQYF	TGTGCCAGCAGCCCCCGCGGAGAGGGCGCCTACGAGCAGTACTTC
-	TRBV18	TRBJ1-2	-	CASSPKQGLGYTF	TGTGCCAGCTCCCCCAAGCAGGGGCTAGGCTACACCTTC
-	TRBV5-1	TRBJ1-6	TRBD1	CASSPGRGRDQNSPLHF	TGCGCCAGCAGCCCGGGGAGGGGGCGCGATCAGAATTCACCCCTCCACTTT
few	TRBV6-6	TRBJ1-1	TRBD1	CASSYTKTGDTEAFF	TGTGCCAGCAGTTACACAAAAACAGGGGACACTGAAGCTTTCTTT
-	TRBV1	TRBJ2-5	-	CTSSQGERGPVETQYF	TGCACCAGCAGCCAAGGGGAGCGGGGGCCCGTAGAGACCCAGTACTTC
-	TRBV7-6	TRBJ2-7	TRBD2	CASSLEWRGAHEQYF	TGTGCCAGCAGCTTAGAATGGCGGGGGGCCCACGAGCAGTACTTC
-	TRBV7-8	TRBJ1-2	-	CASSLAGDGIYGYTF	TGTGCCAGCAGCTTAGCGGGGGACGGCATCTATGGCTACACCTTC
medium-sized	TRBV9	TRBJ2-1	TRBD1	CASSVETGDWDEQFF	TGTGCCAGCAGCGTAGAAACAGGGGATTGGGATGAGCAGTTCTTC
-	TRBV7-8	TRBJ1-1	-	CASSLVGQTNTEAFF	TGTGCCAGCAGCTTAGTCGGACAGACGAACACTGAAGCTTTCTTT
-	TRBV9	TRBJ2-1	-	CASSVGVLEQFF	TGTGCCAGCAGCGTAGGGGTATTGGAGCAGTTCTTC
-	TRBV24-1	TRBJ1-2	-	CATSDSDIVYGYTF	TGTGCCACCAGTGATTCGGACATCGTCTATGGCTACACCTTC
-	TRBV30	TRBJ2-2	TRBD2	CAWSMAGVQTGELFF	TGTGCCTGGAGTATGGCGGGGGTTCAGACCGGGGAGCTGTTTTTT
medium-sized	TRBV28	TRBJ2-1	TRBD2	CASSPESGGAVEQFF	TGTGCCAGCAGTCCAGAGAGCGGGGGGGCAGTTGAGCAGTTCTTC
few	TRBV6-2/TRBV6-3	TRBJ2-7	-	CASSYVGREQYF	TGTGCCAGCAGTTACGTAGGGCGGGAGCAGTACTTC
-	TRBV27	TRBJ1-5	-	CASNLSGQPGQPQHF	TGTGCCAGCAACCTCTCTGGACAGCCCGGGCAGCCCCAGCATTTT
-	TRBV24-1	TRBJ2-3	-	CATSDRRGTDTQYF	TGTGCCACCAGTGACCGGCGAGGCACAGATACGCAGTATTTT
-	TRBV28	TRBJ2-1	-	CASSSQDQFYNEQFF	TGTGCCAGCAGTTCCCAAGATCAATTTTACAATGAGCAGTTCTTC
-	TRBV3-1/TRBV3-2	TRBJ2-5	-	CASSLGIGKWETQYF	TGTGCCAGCAGCCTGGGTATAGGGAAGTGGGAGACCCAGTACTTC
once	TRBV19	TRBJ2-1	TRBD1	CASSIAAGGFRNEQFF	TGTGCCAGTAGTATAGCGGCAGGGGGCTTTAGAAATGAGCAGTTCTTC
-	TRBV27	TRBJ2-5	TRBD2	CASSSLAGGPKTQYF	TGTGCCAGCAGTTCGCTAGCGGGGGGGCCGAAGACCCAGTACTTC
-	TRBV18	TRBJ2-1	TRBD1	CASSPPTGGHNEQFF	TGTGCCAGCTCACCACCCACAGGGGGGCACAATGAGCAGTTCTTC
medium-sized	TRBV19	TRBJ1-6	-	CASSIQQSSYNSPLHF	TGTGCCAGTAGTATACAACAGAGCTCCTATAATTCACCCCTCCACTTT
few	TRBV11-3	TRBJ2-2	-	CASSLDSGYGTGELFF	TGTGCCAGCAGCTTAGATTCCGGTTACGGCACCGGGGAGCTGTTTTTT
-	TRBV5-1	TRBJ2-1	TRBD2	CASSLNIGGRGAQNEQFF	TGCGCCAGCAGCTTGAATATCGGGGGGCGGGGGGCCCAAAATGAGCAGTTCTTC
-	TRBV28	TRBJ2-1	TRBD2	CASSSTSGGFDEQFF	TGTGCCAGCAGTTCGACTAGCGGGGGGTTTGATGAGCAGTTCTTC